The text below deals with one TCR beta chain. This entry comes from a study of blood T cell repertoires in COVID-19. Turning to the study itself: Donors in the United States, Italy and Spain gave samples during acute or convalescent COVID-19. T cells, B-cell-depleted T cells, or PBMCs supplied cDNA or gDNA.

In the original analysis: Reference gene primers were amplified, and this amplification served to estimate nucleated cell counts. Profiled with immunoSEQ multiplex PCR; TCRdb holds only in-frame clones, not every one. V, J and clone size are those of that table, while D and trimming were read from the DNA. The sample carries about 310,000 clones, about 89% recorded once. The material sequenced was peripheral blood. The receptor was isolated from a woman aged 50 to 60 who had recovered from COVID-19.

CDR3 DNA: TGTGCCTGGGAGAGAAACAGGGGTGGTGGCTACACCTTC. It specifies CAWERNRGGGYTF. The chain carries TRBV30 and TRBJ1-2, with 7 bases fitting TRBD1. The germline V gene has CDR1 GTSNPN and CDR2 SVGIG (reference sequence). The CDR3 covers 13 residues. V lost 5 bases to trimming and J lost 7 bases; unmatched junction nucleotides: 10.